The clone carrying this T cell receptor (beta chain) has more than one count but fewer than ten. What it binds is not known. This sample is drawn from a study of T-cell memory formation after mild COVID-19. On the study more broadly: TCR clusters were mostly donor specific.

A single record per CDR3 protein comes from TCRdb applying MiXCR to the 5' RACE reads. The profile shows about 390,000 distinct CDR3 sequences, roughly 15% of them singletons. Germline CDR1 SGHVS, CDR2 FQNEAQ. V lost 2 bases and J lost 0; bases outside the gene matches: 4. This CDR3 has 16 residues. Study results and caveats: Day 15 to 85 contracting clones showed balanced CD4/CD8; later expanders leaned CD4+.

The chain recombines TRBV7-8 with TRBJ2-3, with 8 bases fitting TRBD2. The sequence came from a man aged 18 to 29 who had mild COVID-19 (a few samples of this study predate the infection). Cell type and time point are not known. The sequencing sample was made of PBMCs or a T cell subset sorted from them (not recorded which). Here the CDR3 DNA reads TGTGCCAGCAGCTTAATGAAGCGGGGGAGCACAGATACGCAGTATTTT. Its protein is CASSLMKRGSTDTQYF.